What follows describes a single TCR beta chain. A read error may explain this, as a much larger clone is one base away. The germline CDR1 and CDR2 sequences are SGDLS and YYNGEE. The CDR3 is 16 amino acids. The data originate from a study of molecular identifiers for immune sequencing clone quantification. TCRdb processed the PCR reads anew with MiXCR; each CDR3 protein has one entry. Among about 640,000 distinct CDR3 sequences listed, 15% to 20% were seen once. This sequence originates from a human donor in good health. Some libraries in this study had Jurkat cell RNA spiked in. Sequences were obtained from naive CD8+ T cells from blood, with Jurkat cell RNA spiked in. Indicated subset: FACS-sorted CD8+CD4-CCR7+CD45RA+ naive T cells. The chain carries TRBV9 and TRBJ2-6; D is unresolved. The DNA for the CDR3 is TGTGCCAGCAGCGTAGGAGCAACCTCTGAGGCCAACGTCCTGACTTTC. Protein: CASSVGATSEANVLTF.